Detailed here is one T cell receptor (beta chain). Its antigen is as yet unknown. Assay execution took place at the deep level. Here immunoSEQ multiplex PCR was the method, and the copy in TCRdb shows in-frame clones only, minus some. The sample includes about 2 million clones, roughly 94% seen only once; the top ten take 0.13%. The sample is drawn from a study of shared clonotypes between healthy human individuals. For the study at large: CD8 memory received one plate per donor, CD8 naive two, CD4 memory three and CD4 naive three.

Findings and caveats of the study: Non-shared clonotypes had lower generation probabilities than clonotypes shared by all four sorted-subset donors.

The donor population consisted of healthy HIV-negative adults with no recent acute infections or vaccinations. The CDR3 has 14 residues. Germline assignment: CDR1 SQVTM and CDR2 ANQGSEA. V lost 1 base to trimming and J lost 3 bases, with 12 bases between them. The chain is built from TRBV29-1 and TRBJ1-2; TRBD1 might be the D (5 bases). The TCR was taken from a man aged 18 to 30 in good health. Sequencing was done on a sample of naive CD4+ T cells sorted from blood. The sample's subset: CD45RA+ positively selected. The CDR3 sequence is CSVEARGRDYGYTF. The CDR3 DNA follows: TGCAGCGTTGAAGCTCGGGGACGGGACTATGGCTACACCTTC.